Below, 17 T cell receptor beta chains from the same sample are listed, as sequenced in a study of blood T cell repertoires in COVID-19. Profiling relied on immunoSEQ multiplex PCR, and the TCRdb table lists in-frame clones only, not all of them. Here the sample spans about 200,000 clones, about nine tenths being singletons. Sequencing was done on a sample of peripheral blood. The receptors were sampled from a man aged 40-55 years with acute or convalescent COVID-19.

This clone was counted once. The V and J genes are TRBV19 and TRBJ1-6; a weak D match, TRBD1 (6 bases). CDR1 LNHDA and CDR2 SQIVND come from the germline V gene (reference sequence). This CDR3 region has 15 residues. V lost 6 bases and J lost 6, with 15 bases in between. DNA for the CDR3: TGTGCCAGTAGCTCCGGACAGACACCTAATTCACCCCTCCACTTT. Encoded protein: CASSSGQTPNSPLHF. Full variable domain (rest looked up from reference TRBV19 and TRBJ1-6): DGGITQSPKYLFRKEGQNVTLSCEQNLNHDAMYWYRQDPGQGLRLIYYSQIVNDFQKGDIAEGYSVSREKKESFPLTVTSAQKNPTAFYLCASSSGQTPNSPLHFGNGTRLTVT.

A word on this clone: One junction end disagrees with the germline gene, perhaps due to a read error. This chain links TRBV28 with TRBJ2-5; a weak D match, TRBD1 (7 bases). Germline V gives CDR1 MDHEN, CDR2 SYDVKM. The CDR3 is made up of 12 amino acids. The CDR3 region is CASSPPRRGPDF. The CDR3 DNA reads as TGTGCCAGCAGTCCCCCGAGGAGGGGGCCGGACTTC.

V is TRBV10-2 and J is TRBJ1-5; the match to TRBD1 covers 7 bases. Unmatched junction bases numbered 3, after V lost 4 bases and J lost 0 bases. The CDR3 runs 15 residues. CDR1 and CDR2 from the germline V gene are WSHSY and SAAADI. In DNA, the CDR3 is TGCGCCAGCAGTGTGGGGACAGTTAGCAATCAGCCCCAGCATTTT. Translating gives CASSVGTVSNQPQHF.

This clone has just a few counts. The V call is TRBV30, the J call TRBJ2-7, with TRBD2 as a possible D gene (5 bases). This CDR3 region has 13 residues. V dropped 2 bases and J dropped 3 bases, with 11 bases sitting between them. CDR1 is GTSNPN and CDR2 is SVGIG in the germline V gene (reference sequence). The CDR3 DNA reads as TGTGCCTGGAGTCGTAGCGCGGGCTACGAGCAGTACTTC. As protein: CAWSRSAGYEQYF.

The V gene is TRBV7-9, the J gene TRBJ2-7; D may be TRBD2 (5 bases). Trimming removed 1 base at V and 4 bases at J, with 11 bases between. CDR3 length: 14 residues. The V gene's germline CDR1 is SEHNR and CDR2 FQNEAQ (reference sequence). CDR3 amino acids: CASSLGEGHYEQYF. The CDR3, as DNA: TGTGCCAGCAGCTTAGGAGAGGGCCATTACGAGCAGTACTTC.

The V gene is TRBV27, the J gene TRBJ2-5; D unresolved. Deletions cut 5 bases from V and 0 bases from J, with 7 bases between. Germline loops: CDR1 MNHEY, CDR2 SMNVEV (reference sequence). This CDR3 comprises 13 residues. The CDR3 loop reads CASSPMYQETQYF. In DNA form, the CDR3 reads TGTGCCAGCAGTCCAATGTACCAAGAGACCCAGTACTTC.

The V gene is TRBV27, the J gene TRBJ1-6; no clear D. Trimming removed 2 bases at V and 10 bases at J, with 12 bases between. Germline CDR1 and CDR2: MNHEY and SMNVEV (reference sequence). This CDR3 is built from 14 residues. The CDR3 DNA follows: TGTGCCAGCAGTTTAAGCCCCGAGGGCTCACCCCTCCACTTT. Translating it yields CASSLSPEGSPLHF.

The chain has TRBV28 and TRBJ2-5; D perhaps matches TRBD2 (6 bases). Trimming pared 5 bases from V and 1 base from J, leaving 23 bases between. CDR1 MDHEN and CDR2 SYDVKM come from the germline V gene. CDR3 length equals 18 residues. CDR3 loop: CASSRFGKGGGFQETQYF. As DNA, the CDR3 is TGTGCCAGCAGTCGGTTCGGCAAGGGAGGAGGGTTCCAAGAGACCCAGTACTTC.

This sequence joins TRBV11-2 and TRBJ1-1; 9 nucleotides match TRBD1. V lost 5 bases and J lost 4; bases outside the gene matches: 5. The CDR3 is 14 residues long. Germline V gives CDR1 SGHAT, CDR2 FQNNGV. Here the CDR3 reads CASSTGQGITEAFF. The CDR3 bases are TGTGCCAGCAGCACAGGACAGGGGATCACTGAAGCTTTCTTT.

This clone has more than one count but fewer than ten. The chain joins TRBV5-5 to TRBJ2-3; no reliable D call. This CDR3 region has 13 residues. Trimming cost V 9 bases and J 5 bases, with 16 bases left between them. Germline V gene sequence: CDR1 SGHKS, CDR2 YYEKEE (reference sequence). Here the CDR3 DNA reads TGTGCCACCAAATTTCCGTCCGGAGATACGCAGTATTTT. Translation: CATKFPSGDTQYF.

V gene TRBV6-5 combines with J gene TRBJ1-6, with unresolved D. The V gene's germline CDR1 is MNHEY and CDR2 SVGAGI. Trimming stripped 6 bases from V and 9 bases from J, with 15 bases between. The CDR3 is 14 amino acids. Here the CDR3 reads CASSPRDPGSPLHF. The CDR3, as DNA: TGTGCCAGCAGCCCCAGAGACCCGGGTTCACCCCTCCACTTT.

DNA for the CDR3: TGTGCCAGTAGCCCAGATCAGGGGCTGTTTTTT. It encodes CASSPDQGLFF. The chain has TRBV19 and TRBJ1-4; D may be TRBD1 (6 bases). V was trimmed by 6 bases and J by 14 bases, leaving 13 bases between them. Germline V gene data show CDR1 as LNHDA and CDR2 as SQIVND (reference sequence). CDR3 size: 11 residues.

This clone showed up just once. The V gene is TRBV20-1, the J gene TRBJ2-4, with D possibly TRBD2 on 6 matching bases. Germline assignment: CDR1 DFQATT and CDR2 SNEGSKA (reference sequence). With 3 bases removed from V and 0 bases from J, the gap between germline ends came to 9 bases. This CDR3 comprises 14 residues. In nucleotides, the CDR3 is TGCAGTGCTAGTCTGGGACTAGCCAAAAACATTCAGTACTTC. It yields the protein CSASLGLAKNIQYF.

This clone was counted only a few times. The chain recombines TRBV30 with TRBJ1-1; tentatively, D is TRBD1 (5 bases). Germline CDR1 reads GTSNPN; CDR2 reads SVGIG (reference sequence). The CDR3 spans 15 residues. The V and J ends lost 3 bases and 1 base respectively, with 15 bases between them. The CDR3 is CAWRDQTVANTEAFF. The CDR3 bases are TGTGCCTGGAGGGACCAGACAGTTGCGAACACTGAAGCTTTCTTT.

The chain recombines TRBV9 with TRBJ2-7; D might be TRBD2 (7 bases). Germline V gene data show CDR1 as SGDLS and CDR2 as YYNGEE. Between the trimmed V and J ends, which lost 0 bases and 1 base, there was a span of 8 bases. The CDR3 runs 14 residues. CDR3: CASSVEGGSYEQYF. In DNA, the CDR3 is TGTGCCAGCAGCGTAGAGGGGGGGTCCTACGAGCAGTACTTC.

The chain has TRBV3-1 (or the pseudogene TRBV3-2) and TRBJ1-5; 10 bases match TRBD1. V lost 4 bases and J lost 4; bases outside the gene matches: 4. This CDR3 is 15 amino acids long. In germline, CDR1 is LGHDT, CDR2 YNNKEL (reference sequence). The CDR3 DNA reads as TGTGCCAGCAGCCCACGGACAGGGGGAAATCAGCCCCAGCATTTT. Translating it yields CASSPRTGGNQPQHF.

In nucleotides, the CDR3 is TGTGCCAGCAGCCCCCCGGGGGGGCGCAACTACGAGCAGTACTTC. Translation: CASSPPGGRNYEQYF. This chain links TRBV7-4 with TRBJ2-7; 8 bases agree with TRBD2. The CDR3 is made up of 15 amino acids. The V gene end was trimmed by 5 bases and the J gene end by 3 bases; junction bases not matched to a gene: 9. CDR1 and CDR2 (germline): SGHVT, SQSDAQ.